Detailed here is one T cell receptor (beta chain). The antigen is not known. The sample belongs to a study of beta chain features in type 1 diabetes. This CDR3 has 13 residues. V lost 1 base and J 5 bases, leaving 5 bases between the germline ends. In germline, CDR1 is SGHDN, CDR2 FVKESK. Whole-study results and caveats: Reduced insertions and increased deletions marked VDJ junctions in type 1 diabetes patients. Significant though moderate, a shortening of TCRB CDR3s appeared in all four CD4+ subsets of Type 1 diabetes patients.

The authors reverse transcribed all of the isolated RNA, so sequencing captured expressed TCRB transcripts. Method: immunoSEQ multiplex PCR; TCRdb's copy keeps in-frame clones and lacks some. The sample lists about 120,000 clones, roughly 15% seen once, with over 2% in the top ten. The sequenced sample consisted of central memory CD4+ T cells from blood. This sequence joins TRBV14 and TRBJ2-2; possibly TRBD2 for D (5 bases). The TCR originated in a young man with type 1 diabetes. The CDR3 sequence is CASSQVATGELFF. As DNA, the CDR3 is TGTGCCAGCAGCCAAGTAGCGACCGGGGAGCTGTTTTTT. The full variable domain, with the rest looked up from reference TRBV14 and TRBJ2-2, is EAGVTQFPSHSVIEKGQTVTLRCDPISGHDNLYWYRRVMGKEIKFLLHFVKESKQDESGMPNNRFLAERTGGTYSTLKVQPAELEDSGVYFCASSQVATGELFFGEGSRLTVL.